These T cell receptor beta chains were read from a single sample in a study of blood T cell repertoires in COVID-19. The table came from immunoSEQ multiplex PCR; TCRdb's copy has only in-frame clones and leaves some out. This sample carries around 170,000 clones, about 81% of them seen once, and the ten largest clones take approximately 10%. Sequencing input: peripheral blood. The source is a woman older than 75 with COVID-19, enrolled during active disease. CDR3s include the opening cysteine and the closing phenylalanine or tryptophan. Each record gives: V gene, J gene, clone size, CDR3 protein. A row's size may be missing; if present it is once, few, many or a size class.

TRBV4-1	TRBJ2-3	NA	CASSLERSGGTGDTQYF
TRBV20-1	TRBJ2-7	NA	CSASVGARLYF
TRBV7-2	TRBJ1-3	NA	CASSLVAWGNTIYF
TRBV23-1	TRBJ2-1	NA	CASSLLNTGVGEQFF
TRBV7-9	TRBJ2-5	NA	CASSFLGGETQYF
TRBV19	TRBJ2-5	NA	CASSIDSQETQYF
TRBV2	TRBJ2-2	NA	CASSGDRGSTGELFF
TRBV20-1	TRBJ1-2	NA	CSASQDSFYGYTF
TRBV10-1	TRBJ2-7	NA	CATQGPFSYEQYF
TRBV9	TRBJ2-5	NA	CASSVGSRGSLKTQYF
TRBV14	TRBJ2-7	few	CASSQGLAVSEQYF
TRBV27	TRBJ2-1	few	CASSTQLAGVPLTYNEQFF
TRBV4-1	TRBJ1-5	NA	CASSRDRGHNQPQHF
TRBV7-2	TRBJ2-7	NA	CASSLDGEFYEQYF
TRBV6-4	TRBJ2-1	NA	CASSVDSGVPYNEQFF
TRBV7-9	TRBJ2-1	NA	CASSLGPEQFF
TRBV19	TRBJ1-2	NA	CASRLRTGDGYTF
TRBV27	TRBJ1-2	NA	CASSPFGQAPGYTF
TRBV19	TRBJ1-6	few	CASSMTGLPLHF
TRBV15	TRBJ1-5	few	CATSRDLGQGAWQPQHF
TRBV27	TRBJ2-7	NA	CASSWTANSYEQYF
TRBV5-4	TRBJ2-1	NA	CASSPATAGGYNEQFF
TRBV2	TRBJ1-5	NA	CACAGLEGQPQHF